This entry is about one TCR beta chain. This clone was seen a single time. Its antigen target is currently unknown. The sample holds no much larger clone one base away, and base qualities are not on file. These data come from a study of blood T cell repertoires in COVID-19 (dated by TCRdb to about 2020). About the full investigation: The collaborator samples originated in the United States, Italy and Spain and spanned the acute and convalescent phases of COVID-19. The prospective study material was composed of cDNA or gDNA derived from T cells, B-cell-depleted T cells, or PBMCs. The dataset comprised deeply sampled blood TCRbeta repertoires from subjects exposed to, actively infected with, or recovered from COVID-19. The repertoires were released in a freely available public database meant as a resource for research on the immune response to SARS-CoV-2. The samples were drawn from two sources: the first 160 participants of the ongoing ImmuneRACE study, and over 1,000 subjects contributed by 6 global collaborators. Nearly every sample came with metadata listing a de-identified subject ID, COVID-19 status, age in years and sex. HLA class I and class II types, where available, came from metadata supplied by the sample provider rather than from assay-based typing.

Participants in the prospective study were enrolled through a virtual design, were aged about 18 to 89 years, and lived in 24 United States geographic areas. In the prospective study, cohorts were assigned on the basis of participant-reported clinical history obtained from a screening survey and a study questionnaire. ImmuneRACE Cohort 3 recovered participants were defined by two consecutive negative NP/OP PCR tests, healthcare professional clearance, or symptom resolution. In the prospective study, mobile phlebotomists collected whole blood, serum and a nasopharyngeal or oropharyngeal swab from each participant. Additional blood draws and questionnaires over an approximately two-month period could optionally be provided by prospective study participants. Prospective study blood samples were shipped either frozen or at room temperature before DNA extraction. TCRbeta CDR3 regions were amplified from genomic DNA by means of the immunoSEQ Assay, a bias-controlled multiplex PCR. Per the original workflow: Within the assay, amplification of reference gene primers was used to estimate how many nucleated cells each sample contained. To quantify the absolute abundance of each unique TCRbeta CDR3 rearrangement, sequence reads were collapsed and filtered. For each sample, productive Simpson clonality was calculated as the square root of Simpson's diversity index across productive rearrangements. Imported from immuneACCESS, the table was reduced by TCRdb to in-frame sequences with V and J called. These copies leave out some clones; in studies compared against another copy, an unresolved V gene accounts for under half, and the cause of the remainder is not known. The V and J calls and the clone size are those of that table, but D and trimming were determined from the DNA. The sample table records about 300,000 clones; roughly 87% of these occur just once. Approximately 5% of the sample lies in the top ten.

The paper's findings and limits, for the study overall: The amount of clinical and demographic metadata varied by source and participant and was provided uncurated.

The germline V gene (reference sequence) yields LNHDA for CDR1 and SQIVND for CDR2. From the cysteine up to the phenylalanine, the CDR3 has a length of 11 residues. The kept DNA is CDR3 alone, 33 bases in frame from the first base. Cut back by 5 bases and 7 bases, the V and J ends lie 8 bases apart. The source of this sequence is a woman aged 25 to 39 who had recovered from COVID-19. The V and J genes are TRBV19 and TRBJ2-5; the D gene lacks a confident call. Sequencing used PBMCs or T cells enriched from blood (not recorded which). The nucleotides read TGTGCCAGTAGTGCCGCCGGGACCCAGTACTTC. Protein translation: CASSAAGTQYF.